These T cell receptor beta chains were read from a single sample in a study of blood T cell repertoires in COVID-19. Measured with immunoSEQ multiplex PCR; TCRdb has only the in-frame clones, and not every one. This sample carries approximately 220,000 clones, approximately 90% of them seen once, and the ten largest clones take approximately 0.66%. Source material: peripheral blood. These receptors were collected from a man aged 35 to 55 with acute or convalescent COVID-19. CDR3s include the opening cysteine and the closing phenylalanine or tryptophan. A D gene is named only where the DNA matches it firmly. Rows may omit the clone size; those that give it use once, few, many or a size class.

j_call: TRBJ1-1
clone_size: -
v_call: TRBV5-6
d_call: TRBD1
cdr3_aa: CASSLYRGRSRDTEAFF
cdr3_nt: TGTGCCAGCAGCTTATATAGGGGGCGCTCCCGAGACACTGAAGCTTTCTTT

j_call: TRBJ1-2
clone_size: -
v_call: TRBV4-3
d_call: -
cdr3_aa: CASSQGGASRGWDYGYTF
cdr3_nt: TGCGCCAGCAGCCAAGGCGGGGCCAGTAGGGGCTGGGACTATGGCTACACCTTC

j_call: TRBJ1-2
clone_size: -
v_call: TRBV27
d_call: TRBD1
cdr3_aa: CASRAGGGYGYTF
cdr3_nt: TGTGCCAGCAGGGCAGGGGGCGGCTATGGCTACACCTTC

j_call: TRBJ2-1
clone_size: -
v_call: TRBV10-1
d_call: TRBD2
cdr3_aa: CASSLAGGREQFF
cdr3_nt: TGCGCCAGCAGCCTAGCGGGGGGCCGAGAGCAGTTCTTC

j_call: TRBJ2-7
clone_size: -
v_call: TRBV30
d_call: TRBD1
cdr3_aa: CAWSVDWTGSYEQYF
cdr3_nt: TGTGCCTGGAGTGTAGACTGGACAGGGAGCTACGAGCAGTACTTC

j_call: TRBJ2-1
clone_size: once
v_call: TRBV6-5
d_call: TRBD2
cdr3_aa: CASSRAGAVGDEQFF
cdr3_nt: TGTGCCAGCAGTAGAGCGGGAGCTGTTGGGGATGAGCAGTTCTTC

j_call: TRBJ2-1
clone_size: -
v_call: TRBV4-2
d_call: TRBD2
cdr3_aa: CASSRGLAGTYNEQFF
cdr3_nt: TGTGCCAGCAGCCGAGGACTAGCGGGTACCTACAATGAGCAGTTCTTC

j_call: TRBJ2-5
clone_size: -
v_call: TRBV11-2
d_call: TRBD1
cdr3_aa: CASSPRTGLSRETQYF
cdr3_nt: TGTGCCAGCAGCCCCAGGACAGGGCTGTCTCGGGAGACCCAGTACTTC

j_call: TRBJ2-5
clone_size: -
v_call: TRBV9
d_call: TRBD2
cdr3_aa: CASSPGTSGRTQYF
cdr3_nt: TGTGCCAGCAGCCCTGGGACTAGCGGGAGGACCCAGTACTTC

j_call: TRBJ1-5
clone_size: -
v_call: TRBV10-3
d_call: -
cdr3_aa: CAISEHPGEDSNQPQHF
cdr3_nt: TGTGCCATCAGTGAGCACCCCGGGGAGGATAGCAATCAGCCCCAGCATTTT

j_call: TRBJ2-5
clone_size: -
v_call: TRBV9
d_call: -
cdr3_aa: CASSVAVGLETQYF
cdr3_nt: TGTGCCAGCAGCGTAGCGGTGGGCTTGGAGACCCAGTACTTC

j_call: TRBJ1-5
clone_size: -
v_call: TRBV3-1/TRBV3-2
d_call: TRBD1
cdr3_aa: CASSPQGAAQPQHF
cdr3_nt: TGTGCCAGCAGCCCCCAGGGGGCTGCTCAGCCCCAGCATTTT

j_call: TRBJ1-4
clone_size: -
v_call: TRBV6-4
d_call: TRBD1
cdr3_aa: CASSDRTGPNEKLFF
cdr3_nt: TGTGCCAGCAGTGATCGGACAGGGCCTAATGAAAAACTGTTTTTT

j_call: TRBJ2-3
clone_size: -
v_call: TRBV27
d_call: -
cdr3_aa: CASSSPTAPGTQYF
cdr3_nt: TGTGCCAGCAGTTCTCCGACGGCCCCGGGGACGCAGTATTTT

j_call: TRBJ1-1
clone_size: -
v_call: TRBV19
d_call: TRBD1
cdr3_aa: CASSTGTARRGAFF
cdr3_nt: TGTGCCAGTAGTACCGGGACAGCCCGAAGAGGAGCTTTCTTT

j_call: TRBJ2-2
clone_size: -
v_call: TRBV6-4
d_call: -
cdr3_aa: CASMRTAGGELFF
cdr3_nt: TGTGCCAGCATGAGGACCGCGGGCGGGGAGCTGTTTTTT

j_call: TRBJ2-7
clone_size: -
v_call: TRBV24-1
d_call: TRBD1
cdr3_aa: CATSDLPWDRASYEQYF
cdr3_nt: TGTGCCACCAGTGATTTGCCCTGGGACAGGGCCTCCTACGAGCAGTACTTC

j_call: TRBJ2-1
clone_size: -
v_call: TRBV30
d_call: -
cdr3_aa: CAWRNRGGNEQFF
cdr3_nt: TGTGCCTGGAGGAACAGGGGAGGCAATGAGCAGTTCTTC

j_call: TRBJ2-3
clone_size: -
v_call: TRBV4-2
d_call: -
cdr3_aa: CASSQDLTRTDTQYF
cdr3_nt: TGTGCCAGCAGCCAAGACCTTACACGCACAGATACGCAGTATTTT

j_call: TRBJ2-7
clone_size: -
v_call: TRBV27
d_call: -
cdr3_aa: CASSLSQNSYEQYF
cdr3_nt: TGTGCCAGCAGTTTATCACAGAATTCCTACGAGCAGTACTTC

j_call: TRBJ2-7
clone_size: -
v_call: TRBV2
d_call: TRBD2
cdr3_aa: CASKELAGGVAEQYF
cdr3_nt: TGTGCCAGCAAAGAATTAGCGGGAGGAGTTGCCGAGCAGTACTTC

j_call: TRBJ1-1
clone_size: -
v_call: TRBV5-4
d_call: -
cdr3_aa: CASSLPSGVKNTEAFF
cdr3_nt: TGTGCCAGCAGCTTGCCCAGCGGGGTTAAGAACACTGAAGCTTTCTTT

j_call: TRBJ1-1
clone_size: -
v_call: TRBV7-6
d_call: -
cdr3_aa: CASSLGSGGANTEAFF
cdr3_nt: TGTGCCAGCAGCTTAGGATCCGGGGGGGCGAACACTGAAGCTTTCTTT

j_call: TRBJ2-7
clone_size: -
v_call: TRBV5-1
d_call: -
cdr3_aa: CASSLALFQGQTYEQYF
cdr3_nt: TGCGCCAGCAGCTTGGCCCTCTTTCAGGGGCAAACCTACGAGCAGTACTTC

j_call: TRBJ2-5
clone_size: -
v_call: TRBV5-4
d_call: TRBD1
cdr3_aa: CASSLRGPETQYF
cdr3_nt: TGTGCCAGCAGCCTCAGGGGGCCGGAGACCCAGTACTTC

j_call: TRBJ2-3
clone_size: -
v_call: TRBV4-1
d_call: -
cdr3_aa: CASSPGPGGTDTQYF
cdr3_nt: TGCGCCAGCAGCCCCGGCCCGGGGGGCACAGATACGCAGTATTTT

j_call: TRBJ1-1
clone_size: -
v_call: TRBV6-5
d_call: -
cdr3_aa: CATQGFMNTEAFF
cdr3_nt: TGTGCCACTCAGGGTTTCATGAACACTGAAGCTTTCTTT

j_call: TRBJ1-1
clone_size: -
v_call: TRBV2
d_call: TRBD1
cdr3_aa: CASRGDSHSNTEAFF
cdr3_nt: TGTGCCAGCAGGGGGGACAGTCATTCGAACACTGAAGCTTTCTTT

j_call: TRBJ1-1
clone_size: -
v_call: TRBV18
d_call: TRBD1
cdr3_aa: CASSLPPTGVNTEAFF
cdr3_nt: TGTGCCAGCTCACTCCCGCCGACAGGGGTGAACACTGAAGCTTTCTTT

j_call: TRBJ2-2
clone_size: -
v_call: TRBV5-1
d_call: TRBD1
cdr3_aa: CASSLQGADTGELFF
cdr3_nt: TGCGCCAGCAGCTTGCAGGGGGCCGACACCGGGGAGCTGTTTTTT

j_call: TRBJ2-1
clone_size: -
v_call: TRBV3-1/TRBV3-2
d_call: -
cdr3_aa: CASSQGIADTYNEQFF
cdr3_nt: TGTGCCAGCAGCCAAGGGATAGCTGATACCTACAATGAGCAGTTCTTC

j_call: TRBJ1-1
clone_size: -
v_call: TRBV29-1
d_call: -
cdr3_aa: CSVENVGNTEAFF
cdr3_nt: TGCAGCGTTGAAAATGTCGGGAACACTGAAGCTTTCTTT

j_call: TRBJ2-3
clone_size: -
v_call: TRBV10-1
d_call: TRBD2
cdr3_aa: CASSDPAGGTDTQYF
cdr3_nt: TGCGCCAGCAGTGATCCAGCGGGGGGCACAGATACGCAGTATTTT

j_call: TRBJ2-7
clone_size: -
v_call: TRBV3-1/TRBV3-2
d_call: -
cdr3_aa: CASGTSPVIGQYF
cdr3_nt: TGTGCCAGCGGAACTAGCCCCGTTATCGGGCAGTACTTC

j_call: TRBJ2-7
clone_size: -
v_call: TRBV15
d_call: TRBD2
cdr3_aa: CATSRDRTSGTYEQYF
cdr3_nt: TGTGCCACCAGCAGAGATAGGACTAGCGGGACCTACGAGCAGTACTTC

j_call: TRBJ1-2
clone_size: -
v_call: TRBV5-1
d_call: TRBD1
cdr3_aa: CASSLAIASGQGMANYGYTF
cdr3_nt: TGCGCCAGCAGCTTGGCTATAGCTTCGGGACAGGGGATGGCTAACTATGGCTACACCTTC

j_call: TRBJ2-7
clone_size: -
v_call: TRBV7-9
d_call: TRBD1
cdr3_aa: CASSFIRSGQGAREQYF
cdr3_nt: TGTGCCAGCAGCTTTATAAGATCGGGACAGGGGGCTCGTGAGCAGTACTTC